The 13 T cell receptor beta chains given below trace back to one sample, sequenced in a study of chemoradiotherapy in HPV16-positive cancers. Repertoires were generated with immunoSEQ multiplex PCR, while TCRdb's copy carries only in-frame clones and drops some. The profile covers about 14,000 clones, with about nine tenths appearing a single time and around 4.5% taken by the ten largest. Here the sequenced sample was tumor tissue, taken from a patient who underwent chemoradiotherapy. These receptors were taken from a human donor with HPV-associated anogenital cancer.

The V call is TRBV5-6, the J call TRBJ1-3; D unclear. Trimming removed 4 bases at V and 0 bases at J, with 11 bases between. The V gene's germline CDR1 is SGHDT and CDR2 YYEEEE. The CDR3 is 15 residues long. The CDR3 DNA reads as TGTGCCAGCAGCCCCGGACTAAACTCTGGAAACACCATATATTTT. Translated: CASSPGLNSGNTIYF. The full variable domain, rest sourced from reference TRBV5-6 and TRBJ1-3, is DAGVTQSPTHLIKTRGQQVTLRCSPKSGHDTVSWYQQALGQGPQFIFQYYEEEERQRGNFPDRFSGHQFPNYSSELNVNALLLGDSALYLCASSPGLNSGNTIYFGEGSWLTVV.

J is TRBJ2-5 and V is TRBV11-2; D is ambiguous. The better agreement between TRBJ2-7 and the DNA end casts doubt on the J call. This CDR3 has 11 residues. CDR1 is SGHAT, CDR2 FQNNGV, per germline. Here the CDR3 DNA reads TGTGCCAGCAGCTCCGCCTACGAGCAGTACTTC. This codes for CASSSAYEQYF.

The CDR3 DNA sequence: TGTGCCTGGAGTGCCCTGGGGTCCTTGGTCTTTAGCAACACCATATATTTT. Protein sequence: CAWSALGSLVFSNTIYF. The V and J genes are TRBV30 and TRBJ1-3; D remains ambiguous. The V end was cut by 1 base, the J end by 7 bases, with 23 bases between. Germline V gives CDR1 GTSNPN, CDR2 SVGIG (reference sequence). This CDR3 is 17 amino acids long.

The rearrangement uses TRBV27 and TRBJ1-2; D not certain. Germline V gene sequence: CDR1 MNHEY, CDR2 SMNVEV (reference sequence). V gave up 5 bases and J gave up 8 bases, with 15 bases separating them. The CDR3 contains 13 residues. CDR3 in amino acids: CASSLDRHYGYTF. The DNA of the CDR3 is TGTGCCAGCAGTCTTGACCGACATTACGGCTACACCTTC.

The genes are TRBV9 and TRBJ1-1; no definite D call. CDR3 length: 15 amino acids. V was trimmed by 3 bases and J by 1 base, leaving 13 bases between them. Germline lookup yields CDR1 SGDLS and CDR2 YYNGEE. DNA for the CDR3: TGTGCCAGCAGCGCCCTGCCAGGCGGGAACACTGAAGCTTTCTTT. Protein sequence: CASSALPGGNTEAFF.

CDR3 DNA: TGCGCCAGCAGCCTCCGGACAGGTGGGACGGGTGAGCAGTTCTTC. It yields the protein CASSLRTGGTGEQFF. The rearrangement links TRBV5-1 to TRBJ2-1, with 7 bases lining up with TRBD1. This CDR3 region has 15 residues. J lost 9 bases, V lost 4 bases, and 13 bases had no gene match. The germline CDR1 and CDR2 sequences are SGHRS and YFSETQ.

CDR3 in DNA: TGCAGCGTTGACCCCCTTGGGGACAATGAGCAGTTCTTC. Translation: CSVDPLGDNEQFF. J is TRBJ2-1 and V is TRBV29-1, with unresolved D. CDR3 length: 13 amino acids. The V gene's germline CDR1 is SQVTM and CDR2 ANQGSEA. V was clipped by 3 bases and J by 5 bases, with 11 bases between them.

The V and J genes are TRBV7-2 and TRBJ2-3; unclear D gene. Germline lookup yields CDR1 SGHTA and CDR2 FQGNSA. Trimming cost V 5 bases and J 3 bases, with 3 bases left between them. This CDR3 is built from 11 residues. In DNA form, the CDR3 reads TGTGCCAGCAGCAAGACAGATACGCAGTATTTT. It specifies CASSKTDTQYF.

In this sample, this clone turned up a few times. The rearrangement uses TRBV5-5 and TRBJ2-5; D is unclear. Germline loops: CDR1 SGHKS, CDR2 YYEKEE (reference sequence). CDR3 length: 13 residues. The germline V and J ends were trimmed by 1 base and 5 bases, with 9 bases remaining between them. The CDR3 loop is CASSLSFGETQYF. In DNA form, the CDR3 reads TGTGCCAGCAGCTTGTCATTTGGTGAGACCCAGTACTTC.

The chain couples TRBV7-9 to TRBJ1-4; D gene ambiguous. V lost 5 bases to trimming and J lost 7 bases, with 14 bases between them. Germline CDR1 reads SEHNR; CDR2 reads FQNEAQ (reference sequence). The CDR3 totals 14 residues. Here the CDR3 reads CASSPGWLGEKLFF. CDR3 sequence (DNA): TGTGCCAGCAGCCCCGGTTGGTTGGGTGAAAAACTGTTTTTT.

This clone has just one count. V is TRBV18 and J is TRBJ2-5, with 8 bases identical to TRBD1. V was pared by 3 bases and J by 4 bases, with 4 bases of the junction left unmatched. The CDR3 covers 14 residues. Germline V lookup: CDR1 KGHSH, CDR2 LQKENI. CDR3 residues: CASSPQQGGETQYF. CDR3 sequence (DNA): TGTGCCAGCTCACCGCAACAGGGGGGAGAGACCCAGTACTTC.

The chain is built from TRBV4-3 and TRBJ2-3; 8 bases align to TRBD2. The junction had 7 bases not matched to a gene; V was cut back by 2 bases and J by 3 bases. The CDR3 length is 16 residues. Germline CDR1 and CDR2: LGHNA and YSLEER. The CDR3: CASSQRWGLETDTQYF. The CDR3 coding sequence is TGCGCCAGCAGCCAAAGGTGGGGACTAGAGACAGATACGCAGTATTTT.

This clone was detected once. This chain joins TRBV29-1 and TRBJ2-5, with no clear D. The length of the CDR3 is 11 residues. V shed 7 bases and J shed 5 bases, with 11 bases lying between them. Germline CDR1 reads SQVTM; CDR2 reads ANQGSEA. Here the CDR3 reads CSAPFFETQYF. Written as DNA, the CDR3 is TGCAGCGCCCCGTTTTTCGAGACCCAGTACTTC.